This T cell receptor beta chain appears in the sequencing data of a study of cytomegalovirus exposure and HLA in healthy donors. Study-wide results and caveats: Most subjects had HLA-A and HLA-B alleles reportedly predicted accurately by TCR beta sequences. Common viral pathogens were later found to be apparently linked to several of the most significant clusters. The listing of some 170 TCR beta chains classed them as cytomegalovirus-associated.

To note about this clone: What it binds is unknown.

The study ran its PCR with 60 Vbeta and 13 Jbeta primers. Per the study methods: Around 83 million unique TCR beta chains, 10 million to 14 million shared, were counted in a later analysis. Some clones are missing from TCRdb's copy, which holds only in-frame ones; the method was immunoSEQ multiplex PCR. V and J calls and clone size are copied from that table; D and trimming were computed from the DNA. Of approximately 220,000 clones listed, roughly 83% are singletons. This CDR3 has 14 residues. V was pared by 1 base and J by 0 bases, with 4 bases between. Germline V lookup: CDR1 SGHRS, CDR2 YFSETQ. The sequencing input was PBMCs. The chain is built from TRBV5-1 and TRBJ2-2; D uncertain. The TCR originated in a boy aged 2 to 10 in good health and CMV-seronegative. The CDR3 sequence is CASSLSTNTGELFF. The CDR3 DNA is TGCGCCAGCAGCTTGAGCACGAACACCGGGGAGCTGTTTTTT.